Given below is one T cell receptor beta chain in context. Antigen specificity is unknown. The data were obtained in a study of OX40 agonist ivuxolimab in advanced cancers. Some clones are missing from TCRdb's copy, which holds only in-frame ones; the method was immunoSEQ multiplex PCR. Here the sample spans tens of thousands of clones, 90% to 95% being singletons. Study-level results: Normalized T-cell clonal expansion was also low in a subset of nonresponders.

With 7 bases removed from V and 7 bases from J, the gap between germline ends came to 16 bases. The CDR3 is 13 amino acids. CDR1 is PRHDT and CDR2 is FYEKMQ in the germline V gene (reference sequence). The origin of this receptor is an adult with an advanced solid tumor such as melanoma, head and neck, liver or kidney cancer. The material sequenced was CD4+ or CD8+ T cells sorted from blood, taken in a trial of the OX40 agonist ivuxolimab. The rearrangement links TRBV13 to TRBJ1-1; tentative D call: TRBD1 (5 bases). In DNA, the CDR3 is TGTGCCAGCATAGCCCCCCCGGGGCTTGAAGCTTTCTTT. As protein: CASIAPPGLEAFF.